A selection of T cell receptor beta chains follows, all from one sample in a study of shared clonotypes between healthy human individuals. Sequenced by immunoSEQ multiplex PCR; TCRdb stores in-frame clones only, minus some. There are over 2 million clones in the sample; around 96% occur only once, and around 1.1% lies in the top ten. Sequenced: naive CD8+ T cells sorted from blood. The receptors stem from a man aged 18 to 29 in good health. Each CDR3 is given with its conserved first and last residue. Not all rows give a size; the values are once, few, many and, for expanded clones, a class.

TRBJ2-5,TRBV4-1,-,CASSQDPSGGEETQYF
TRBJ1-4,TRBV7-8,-,CASSPPDSTIKLFF
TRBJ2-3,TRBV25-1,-,CASSVEREFADTQYF
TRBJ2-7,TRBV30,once,CAWSGSIPYEQYF
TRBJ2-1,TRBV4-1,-,CASSQVPYNEQFF
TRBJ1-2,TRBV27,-,CASSYGSPGGYTF
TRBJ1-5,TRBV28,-,CASSSDRYSNQPQHF
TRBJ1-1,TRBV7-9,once,CASSLVGHRGDTEAFF
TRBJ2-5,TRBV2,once,CASSPSVPETQYF
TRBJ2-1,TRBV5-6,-,CASSFGGLNEQFF
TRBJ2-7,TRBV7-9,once,CASSLTDSSFYEQYF
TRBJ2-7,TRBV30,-,CAWSADREVEQYF
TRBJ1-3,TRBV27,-,CASSPITGGGNTIYF
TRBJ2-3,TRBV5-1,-,CASREENADTQYF
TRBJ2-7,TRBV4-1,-,CASSQSQQAHYEQYF
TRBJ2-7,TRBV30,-,CARGAGSIYEQYF
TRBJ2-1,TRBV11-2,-,CASSLVVITYNEQFF
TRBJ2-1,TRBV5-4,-,CASSLGQGADEQFF
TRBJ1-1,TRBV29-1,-,CSVEEGSSPNTEAFF
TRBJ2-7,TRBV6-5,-,CASRTMSSEQYF
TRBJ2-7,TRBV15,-,CATSRATSGDEQYF
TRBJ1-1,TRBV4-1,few,CASSQGQGMNTEAFF
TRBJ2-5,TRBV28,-,CASSSPGLVSETQYF
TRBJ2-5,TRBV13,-,CASSLGGAETQYF
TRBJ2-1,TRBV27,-,CASSSGLENEQFF
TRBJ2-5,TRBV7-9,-,CASSLLLADPQETQYF
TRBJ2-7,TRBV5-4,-,CASSPGGLAGGAREQYF
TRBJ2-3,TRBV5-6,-,CASSLGVDEDTQYF
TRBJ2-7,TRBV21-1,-,CASSRWDPRMLEQYF
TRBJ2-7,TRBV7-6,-,CASSVHSSYEQYF
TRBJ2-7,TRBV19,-,CASSWGTDQYEQYF
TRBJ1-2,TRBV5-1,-,CASSSLPGTGDGNGYTF
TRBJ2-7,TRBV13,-,CASSSGTSPSYEQYF
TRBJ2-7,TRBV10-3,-,CATTGSYEQYF
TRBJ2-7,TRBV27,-,CASSLLAAPSPYEQYF
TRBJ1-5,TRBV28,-,CASSWVGEPQHF